What follows are 20 T cell receptor beta chains derived from one specimen sequenced in a study of shared clonotypes between healthy human individuals (dated by TCRdb to about 2020). The library was generated by the immunoSEQ multiplex PCR assay. The source is immuneACCESS, and TCRdb retained only in-frame sequences with V and J called. Part of the clones is not carried over; for the studies checked, unresolved V genes explain less than half of this, and the remainder is unexplained. The sample has millions of clones on record, 85% to 95% of them singletons. Under 0.15% of the sample belongs to the ten largest clones. The sequenced material came from naive CD4+ T cells sorted from blood. In the paper's terms, the cell subset or site label means: CD45RA+ positively selected. These receptors were collected from a man aged 18 to 35 in good health.

This clone showed up just once. The rearrangement links TRBV5-1 to TRBJ2-5, with D maybe TRBD2 (6 bases). The V end was cut by 0 bases, the J end by 0 bases, with 12 bases between. The CDR3 is made up of 16 amino acids. The V gene's germline CDR1 is SGHRS and CDR2 YFSETQ. The CDR3 protein is CASSLVPGGNQETQYF. DNA for the CDR3: TGCGCCAGCAGCTTGGTACCCGGGGGAAACCAAGAGACCCAGTACTTC.

The count of this clone is one. The chain carries TRBV25-1 and TRBJ2-7; 7 nucleotides agree with TRBD1. Germline assignment: CDR1 MGHDK and CDR2 SYGVNS. This CDR3 comprises 17 residues. Losses at the gene ends were 3 bases for V and 0 bases for J; bases not matched to a gene: 11. Here the CDR3 DNA reads TGTGCCAGCAGTGACTTAAGAGGGACAGATTCCTCCTACGAGCAGTACTTC. The encoded protein is CASSDLRGTDSSYEQYF.

As regards this clone: The same CDR3 can be traced to other DNA sequences in this sample. The chain recombines TRBV5-1 with TRBJ2-3; TRBD2 agrees at 14 bases. Germline trimming cut 0 bases from V and 3 bases from J; bases unmatched to any gene: 0. The CDR3 is 16 amino acids. In germline, CDR1 is SGHRS, CDR2 YFSETQ. CDR3 bases: TGCGCCAGCAGCTTGGGGACTAGCGGGAGGACAGATACGCAGTATTTT. Translation gives CASSLGTSGRTDTQYF.

The chain combines TRBV6-1 with TRBJ2-7; 7 bases are shared with TRBD1. Germline loops: CDR1 MNHNS, CDR2 SASEGT. The ends lost 8 bases at V and 3 bases at J; junction bases unmatched: 10. This CDR3 has 14 residues. The CDR3, as DNA: TGTGCCAGCCTTTTAGGACAGGTCAGCTACGAGCAGTACTTC. As protein: CASLLGQVSYEQYF.

V and J are TRBV19 and TRBJ2-1, with D perhaps TRBD1 (5 bases). Trimming removed 6 bases at V and 4 bases at J, with 7 bases between. The germline CDR1 and CDR2 sequences are LNHDA and SQIVND (reference sequence). The CDR3 length is 12 residues. The CDR3 nucleotides are TGTGCCAGTAGAGGGGCATACAATGAGCAGTTCTTC. Protein product: CASRGAYNEQFF.

The chain has TRBV18 and TRBJ2-4, with D possibly being TRBD1 or TRBD2 (5 bases each). Germline V gene lookup returns CDR1 KGHSH and CDR2 LQKENI. The V and J ends lost 4 bases and 8 bases respectively, with 18 bases between them. This CDR3 comprises 15 residues. The CDR3 nucleotides are TGTGCCAGCTCACTGGGACCGGGAACAGGTGACATTCAGTACTTC. It codes for CASSLGPGTGDIQYF.

The genes are TRBV6-5 and TRBJ2-3; 12 bases fit TRBD2. Germline-derived CDR1 and CDR2 are MNHEY and SVGAGI. The CDR3 length is 15 residues. V was clipped by 6 bases and J by 9 bases; unmatched bases: 10. CDR3 loop: CASRPRLAGEDTQYF. DNA for the CDR3: TGTGCCAGCAGGCCCCGACTAGCGGGAGAGGACACGCAGTATTTT.

The chain has TRBV30 and TRBJ2-5; D is uncertain. V lost 4 bases and J lost 0, with 9 bases in between. CDR1 and CDR2 (germline): GTSNPN, SVGIG (reference sequence). This CDR3 is 13 amino acids long. The CDR3 bases are TGTGCCTGGACGACAACGAACCAAGAGACCCAGTACTTC. Translating gives CAWTTTNQETQYF. The whole variable domain, filled in from reference TRBV30 and TRBJ2-5, reads SQTIHQWPATLVQPVGSPLSLECTVEGTSNPNLYWYRQAAGRGLQLLFYSVGIGQISSEVPQNLSASRPQDRQFILSSKKLLLSDSGFYLCAWTTTNQETQYFGPGTRLLVL.

The genes are TRBV5-1 and TRBJ1-2; D call uncertain. Per germline, CDR1 SGHRS and CDR2 YFSETQ. The CDR3 covers 13 residues. Between the trimmed V and J ends, which lost 4 bases and 8 bases, there was a span of 15 bases. The CDR3 is CASSRNTEAGYTF. CDR3 nucleotide sequence: TGCGCCAGCAGCCGAAACACCGAGGCCGGCTACACCTTC.

For the CDR3, the DNA is TGTGCCAGCAGTTTATACGGGACGGGTAATAGCAATCAGCCCCAGCATTTT. Protein: CASSLYGTGNSNQPQHF. The chain employs TRBV28 and TRBJ1-5, with a tentative D call TRBD1 (5 bases). The CDR3 sequence is 17 residues long. Germline lookup yields CDR1 MDHEN and CDR2 SYDVKM. With 1 base removed from V and 0 bases from J, the gap between germline ends came to 13 bases.

The chain combines TRBV6-1 with TRBJ2-7; a possible D gene is TRBD2 (6 bases). CDR3 length equals 13 residues. The V end was cut by 2 bases, the J end by 5 bases, with 10 bases between. Germline CDR1 is MNHNS and CDR2 is SASEGT. The CDR3 DNA reads as TGTGCCAGCAGTGAACCACAGCGGGACGAGCAGTACTTC. Its translation: CASSEPQRDEQYF.

The rearrangement uses TRBV30 and TRBJ1-5; 7 nucleotides match TRBD1. The V segment lost 2 bases and the J segment 6 bases; nucleotides outside the gene matches: 7. The germline V gene encodes CDR1 GTSNPN and CDR2 SVGIG (reference sequence). The CDR3 totals 14 residues. CDR3 DNA: TGTGCCTGGAGTATAGGGGGCTCGGGTCAGCCCCAGCATTTT. Translation: CAWSIGGSGQPQHF.

The chain combines TRBV27 with TRBJ1-3; D perhaps matches TRBD1 (5 bases). The CDR3 is 13 amino acids. The V gene lost 6 bases and the J gene lost 0 bases, with 6 bases spanning the gap. The germline CDR1 and CDR2 sequences are MNHEY and SMNVEV (reference sequence). As DNA, the CDR3 is TGTGCCAGCAGACAGGTCTCTGGAAACACCATATATTTT. The encoded protein is CASRQVSGNTIYF.

This rearrangement joins TRBV11-2 to TRBJ1-5; tentatively, D is TRBD1 (6 bases). Germline V gene lookup returns CDR1 SGHAT and CDR2 FQNNGV. The V end was cut by 5 bases, the J end by 2 bases, with 13 bases between. The CDR3 runs 15 residues. The CDR3 DNA reads TGTGCCAGCAGCCGTACCCCAGGGGGCAATCAGCCCCAGCATTTT. Encoded protein: CASSRTPGGNQPQHF.

The chain recombines TRBV10-2 with TRBJ2-5; 9 bases agree with TRBD1. CDR3 length equals 15 residues. The trim removed 0 bases at V and 5 bases at J, leaving 4 bases unmatched. Per germline, CDR1 WSHSY and CDR2 SAAADI. The chain's CDR3 is CASSESPGQGETQYF. Written as DNA, the CDR3 is TGCGCCAGCAGTGAGTCGCCGGGACAGGGTGAGACCCAGTACTTC.

The V and J genes are TRBV6-6 and TRBJ2-7, with 9 bases fitting TRBD1. This CDR3 spans 14 amino acids. Germline trimming cut 6 bases from V and 0 bases from J; bases unmatched to any gene: 3. Germline assignment: CDR1 MNHNY and CDR2 SVGAGI (reference sequence). CDR3 amino acids: CASRLTGGSYEQYF. The DNA of the CDR3 is TGTGCCAGCAGGCTGACAGGGGGCTCCTACGAGCAGTACTTC.

V gene TRBV11-2 combines with J gene TRBJ2-1; 12 bases are a match to TRBD2. With 5 bases clipped from V and 5 bases from J, the junction kept 7 bases outside the gene matches. The germline CDR1 and CDR2 sequences are SGHAT and FQNNGV. This CDR3 region has 16 residues. CDR3 region: CASSPTSGGVNNEQFF. The CDR3 DNA reads as TGTGCCAGCAGCCCGACTAGCGGGGGAGTGAACAATGAGCAGTTCTTC.

V gene TRBV2 combines with J gene TRBJ1-1; 7 positions match TRBD1. The CDR3 extends over 13 amino acids. In germline, CDR1 is SNHLY, CDR2 FYNNEI. V shed 5 bases, J shed 5 bases, and the junction held 5 bases outside the gene matches. The CDR3 DNA reads as TGTGCCAGCAGTTACACAGGGGTTACTGAAGCTTTCTTT. Protein product: CASSYTGVTEAFF. Full variable domain (rest looked up from reference TRBV2 and TRBJ1-1): EPEVTQTPSHQVTQMGQEVILRCVPISNHLYFYWYRQILGQKVEFLVSFYNNEISEKSEIFDDQFSVERPDGSNFTLKIRSTKLEDSAMYFCASSYTGVTEAFFGQGTRLTVV.

This clone was counted many times. The rearrangement links TRBV6-5 to TRBJ1-4; 9 positions match TRBD1. This CDR3 contains 14 residues. The germline V gene has CDR1 MNHEY and CDR2 SVGAGI. Trimming cost V 8 bases and J 8 bases; bases outside gene matches: 9. CDR3 sequence: CASGSGTGWEKLFF. CDR3 DNA sequence: TGTGCCAGCGGTTCCGGGACAGGGTGGGAAAAACTGTTTTTT.

In regard to this clone: A much larger clone lies one base from this, so it may be a read error. The chain combines TRBV2 with TRBJ2-2; D is uncertain. CDR1 and CDR2 (germline): SNHLY, FYNNEI. V dropped 6 bases and J dropped 6 bases, with 5 bases sitting between them. The CDR3 has 11 residues. Written as DNA, the CDR3 is TGTGCCAGCAGGTTAGCCGGGGAGCTGTTTTTT. It yields the protein CASRLAGELFF.